The sequence of this TCR beta chain was determined in a study of blood T cell repertoires in COVID-19. As for the study in general: The United States, Italy and Spain were the sources of the acute and convalescent COVID-19 samples. T cells, B-cell-depleted T cells, or PBMCs provided the cDNA or gDNA that served as material.

In germline, CDR1 is MGHDK, CDR2 SYGVNS. V was trimmed by 5 bases and J by 6 bases, leaving 16 bases between them. This CDR3 has 15 amino acids. Source study methods: Estimation of nucleated cell counts was performed using reference gene primer amplification. TCRdb keeps only in-frame clones here, not all; method: immunoSEQ multiplex PCR. V and J calls and clone size are copied from that table; D and trimming were computed from the DNA. The sample has 150,000 to 200,000 clones, 70% to 85% seen once. Specimen: peripheral blood. The origin of this receptor is a woman older than 75 with acute or convalescent COVID-19. The chain employs TRBV25-1 and TRBJ1-4; TRBD1 might be the D (6 bases). The CDR3 sequence is CASSTLQGLDEKLFF. CDR3 DNA sequence: TGTGCCAGCAGTACCCTACAGGGATTGGATGAAAAACTGTTTTTT.